These 2 T cell receptor beta chains originate from one sample sequenced in a study of blood T cells in healthy people across ages. A sample-barcoded 5' primer and a J-beta primer mix were used in a second PCR of about 7 to 12 cycles. TCRdb analysed the 5' RACE reads with MiXCR anew, one entry per CDR3 protein. The table includes just under 900,000 distinct CDR3 sequences, 25% to 35% detected once. Material for sequencing was blood. These receptors all stem from a woman of 80 years or more in good health.

This clonotype occurred a few times. J is TRBJ1-6 and V is TRBV6-1; D ambiguous. The CDR3 covers 14 residues. Germline V lookup: CDR1 MNHNS, CDR2 SASEGT. V shed 3 bases and J shed 11 bases, with 14 bases lying between them. This chain's CDR3 is CASSELGSLTPLHF. The CDR3 bases are TGTGCCAGCAGTGAGTTGGGTAGTCTAACACCCCTCCACTTT.

This clonotype was observed a handful of times. A much larger clone lies one base from this, so it may be a read error. The gene calls are TRBV20-1 and TRBJ2-7; TRBD2 matches 12 bases. There are 16 residues in the CDR3. Germline trimming cut 1 base from V and 3 bases from J; bases unmatched to any gene: 7. Germline V gene lookup returns CDR1 DFQATT and CDR2 SNEGSKA (reference sequence). The CDR3 region is CSARAASGGARYEQYF. Here the CDR3 DNA reads TGCAGTGCTAGAGCGGCTAGCGGGGGGGCTCGCTACGAGCAGTACTTC.